Sequencing of this T cell receptor (beta chain) was carried out in a study of blood T cell repertoires in COVID-19. Across the study: PBMCs, B-cell-depleted T cells, or T cells were the source of the cDNA or gDNA that made up the material.

Germline V lookup: CDR1 LGHDT, CDR2 YNNKEL (reference sequence). Trimming removed 4 bases from V and 3 bases from J; junction bases left unmatched: 7. This CDR3 contains 16 residues. Participants' reported clinical history set cohort assignment. Before they entered the study, exposed participants had met a COVID-19 case within 2 weeks. Produced via immunoSEQ multiplex PCR; TCRdb's table is partial and in-frame only. The sample holds some 180,000 clones, 84% seen once. The TCR comes from a woman in her twenties or thirties who had been exposed to COVID-19. Sequencing was carried out using PBMCs or T cells enriched from blood (not recorded which). The rearrangement links TRBV3-1 (or the pseudogene TRBV3-2) to TRBJ2-5, with TRBD2 matching over 11 bases. The CDR3 sequence is CASSPSSGGVKETQYF. CDR3 bases: TGTGCCAGCAGCCCGAGTAGCGGGGGGGTTAAAGAGACCCAGTACTTC.